These 13 T cell receptor beta chains share one sample of origin, sequenced in a study of blood T cells in healthy people across ages. With a J-beta primer mix and a sample-barcoded 5' primer, a second PCR ran 7 to 11 cycles. Using its own MiXCR run on the 5' RACE reads, TCRdb lists one record per CDR3 protein. The profile shows more than 450,000 distinct CDR3 sequences, around a quarter of them singletons. These records were also assigned to another study, of T cells of mothers and their children.

Material: blood. The receptors originated from a boy aged 2 to 9 in good health.

The V call is TRBV7-2, the J call TRBJ1-4; D remains ambiguous. The CDR3 extends over 15 amino acids. V lost 6 bases and J lost 7, with 18 bases in between. Germline V CDR1 and CDR2: SGHTA, FQGNSA. CDR3 DNA sequence: TGTGCCAGCAGTTCTCGACGGATCTTGGGTGAAAAACTGTTTTTT. Translating it yields CASSSRRILGEKLFF.

The gene calls are TRBV5-1 and TRBJ1-1; tentatively, D is TRBD1 (5 bases). The CDR3 has 13 residues. V was cut by 6 bases and J by 8 bases, with 17 bases left in between. The germline V gene encodes CDR1 SGHRS and CDR2 YFSETQ. CDR3 residues: CASNWGSSAEAFF. CDR3 nucleotide sequence: TGCGCCAGCAATTGGGGGAGTTCCGCAGAAGCTTTCTTT.

The chain couples TRBV5-1 to TRBJ2-6; D gene ambiguous. In germline, CDR1 is SGHRS, CDR2 YFSETQ. V gave up 1 base and J gave up 2 bases, with 10 bases separating them. The CDR3 runs to 16 residues. CDR3 coding DNA: TGCGCCAGCAGCTTGTCTTTGGTCCCTGGGGCCAACGTCCTGACTTTC. Its translation is CASSLSLVPGANVLTF.

The chain is built from TRBV10-1 and TRBJ2-1; D call uncertain. Looked up from germline, CDR1 is WNHNN and CDR2 is SYGVQD (reference sequence). The CDR3 is 14 residues long. V was shortened by 6 bases and J by 1 base, with 10 bases between the two germline ends. The CDR3 region has the DNA TGCGCCAGCAGCCAAGGAGAATCCTACAATGAGCAGTTCTTC. As protein: CASSQGESYNEQFF.

V usage is TRBV6-1 and J usage is TRBJ2-7; 11 bases align to TRBD2. The J segment lost 5 bases and the V segment lost 7 bases, leaving 4 bases of the junction unmatched. The CDR3 covers 13 residues. Germline lookup yields CDR1 MNHNS and CDR2 SASEGT. The CDR3 spells CASKTLAGDEQYF. Here the CDR3 DNA reads TGTGCCAGCAAAACACTAGCGGGAGACGAGCAGTACTTC.

V gene TRBV5-5 combines with J gene TRBJ2-2, with TRBD2 as a possible D gene (7 bases). The CDR3 extends over 16 amino acids. V gave up 6 bases and J gave up 6 bases, with 21 bases separating them. Per germline, CDR1 SGHKS and CDR2 YYEKEE (reference sequence). CDR3 amino acids: CASTAEGGVLAGELFF. The CDR3 bases are TGTGCCAGCACCGCTGAGGGGGGGGTACTCGCCGGGGAGCTGTTTTTT.

This clonotype was counted a few times. The chain recombines TRBV12-3 or TRBV12-4 with TRBJ2-5; 9 bases align to TRBD1. The J call may be incorrect, as the DNA end agrees better with TRBJ2-1. CDR3 length: 15 amino acids. The CDR3 here is CASSHGQGRINEQFF. CDR3 nucleotide sequence: TGTGCCAGCAGTCATGGACAGGGGAGGATCAATGAGCAGTTCTTC.

V and J are TRBV27 and TRBJ2-5; D is unclear. V was shortened by 8 bases and J by 3 bases, with 19 bases between the two germline ends. The CDR3 has 15 amino acids. CDR1 is MNHEY and CDR2 is SMNVEV in the germline V gene (reference sequence). CDR3 DNA sequence: TGTGCCAGCCCCTCGGTCTTGGGTTCTAAAGAGACCCAGTACTTC. It encodes CASPSVLGSKETQYF.

CDR3 sequence (DNA): TGCGCCAGCAGCCAAGAAGGATTCCGGCCAGGGGGCGTCTATGGCTACACCTTC. The encoded protein is CASSQEGFRPGGVYGYTF. This chain connects TRBV4-1 to TRBJ1-2; 8 bases agree with TRBD1. Germline CDR1 MGHRA, CDR2 YSYEKL. Trimming took 0 bases from V and 4 from J; bases not matched to a gene: 13. This CDR3 has 18 residues.

This rearrangement joins TRBV7-6 to TRBJ2-5, with 8 bases lining up with TRBD2. V was clipped by 5 bases and J by 5 bases; unmatched bases: 13. The CDR3 extends over 16 amino acids. In germline, CDR1 is SGHVS, CDR2 FNYEAQ. The CDR3 spells CASSQRGSGGLETQYF. The CDR3 DNA reads TGTGCCAGCAGCCAAAGGGGGTCGGGAGGGCTGGAGACCCAGTACTTC.

Here the CDR3 reads CASSFPASGRGNIQYF. CDR3 nucleotide sequence: TGTGCCAGCAGCTTCCCAGCCAGCGGGAGGGGGAACATTCAGTACTTC. The rearrangement uses TRBV5-6 and TRBJ2-4, with 10 bases that match TRBD2. Trimming cost V 2 bases and J 7 bases; bases outside gene matches: 9. This CDR3 has 16 amino acids. Germline V gene sequence: CDR1 SGHDT, CDR2 YYEEEE.

In its sample, this clonotype was seen a few times. This chain joins TRBV10-3 and TRBJ1-3; unclear D gene. The V gene lost 0 bases and the J gene lost 2 bases, with 8 bases spanning the gap. The CDR3 is 15 amino acids. The germline V gene encodes CDR1 ENHRY and CDR2 SYGVKD. This chain's CDR3 is CAISESPVAGNTIYF. CDR3 DNA: TGTGCCATCAGTGAGTCGCCCGTGGCTGGAAACACCATATATTTT.

This chain uses TRBV6-5 with TRBJ2-7; the D is unclear. This CDR3 region has 12 residues. V shed 6 bases and J shed 3 bases, with 9 bases lying between them. Germline assignment: CDR1 MNHEY and CDR2 SVGAGI. The DNA for the CDR3 is TGTGCCAGCAGCCAAACCCTCTACGAGCAGTACTTC. This translates into CASSQTLYEQYF.